The clone carrying this T cell receptor beta chain came up many times. The V end was cut by 4 bases, the J end by 8 bases, with 17 bases between. From germline, CDR1 is SGHAT and CDR2 FQNNGV. This CDR3 comprises 15 residues. The entry originates in a study of T cells after yellow fever vaccination. In TCRdb, the 5' RACE reads were re-called with MiXCR into one record per CDR3 protein. The table lists more than 65,000 distinct CDR3 sequences, about 6% of them singletons. The receptor was isolated from a man younger than 35 who received the YFV17D yellow fever vaccine. The rearrangement uses TRBV11-2 and TRBJ1-4; D possibly corresponds to TRBD1 (6 bases). Sample: CD4+ T cells sorted from PBMCs, taken around 16 days after the first yellow fever vaccination. The CDR3 DNA sequence: TGTGCCAGCAGCTCTAGAGGGGGGTTCGGCGAAAAACTGTTTTTT. This sequence encodes CASSSRGGFGEKLFF. The full variable domain, with the rest looked up from reference TRBV11-2 and TRBJ1-4, is EAGVAQSPRYKIIEKRQSVAFWCNPISGHATLYWYQQILGQGPKLLIQFQNNGVVDDSQLPKDRFSAERLKGVDSTLKIQPAKLEDSAVYLCASSSRGGFGEKLFFGSGTQLSVL.